The entry that follows covers one T cell receptor (beta chain) sequence. What it recognizes is unknown. V shed 6 bases and J 5 bases; nucleotides not matched to a gene: 8. The CDR3 loop spans 14 amino acids. CDR1 is ENHRY and CDR2 is SYGVKD in the germline V gene. This record belongs to a study of cytomegalovirus exposure and HLA in healthy donors. Turning to the study itself: The 120 or so validation repertoires, a later analysis reported, used the same platform as the 550 to 800 first-cohort repertoires. Findings of the study overall: Under in vitro conditions, a few CMV-associated chains were confirmed as specific for CMV antigens.

TCRdb keeps only in-frame clones here, not all; method: immunoSEQ multiplex PCR. The data contain over 200,000 clones, roughly 84% of them seen just once; the ten biggest clones take up roughly 2%. The source of this sequence is a woman aged 18-30 years in good health and CMV-seropositive. The gene calls are TRBV10-3 and TRBJ1-1, with 8 bases that match TRBD1. Sequencing was performed on PBMCs. Here the CDR3 DNA reads TGTGCCATCAGGGAACAGGGGGAAAATACTGAAGCTTTCTTT. Translated, it gives CAIREQGENTEAFF.